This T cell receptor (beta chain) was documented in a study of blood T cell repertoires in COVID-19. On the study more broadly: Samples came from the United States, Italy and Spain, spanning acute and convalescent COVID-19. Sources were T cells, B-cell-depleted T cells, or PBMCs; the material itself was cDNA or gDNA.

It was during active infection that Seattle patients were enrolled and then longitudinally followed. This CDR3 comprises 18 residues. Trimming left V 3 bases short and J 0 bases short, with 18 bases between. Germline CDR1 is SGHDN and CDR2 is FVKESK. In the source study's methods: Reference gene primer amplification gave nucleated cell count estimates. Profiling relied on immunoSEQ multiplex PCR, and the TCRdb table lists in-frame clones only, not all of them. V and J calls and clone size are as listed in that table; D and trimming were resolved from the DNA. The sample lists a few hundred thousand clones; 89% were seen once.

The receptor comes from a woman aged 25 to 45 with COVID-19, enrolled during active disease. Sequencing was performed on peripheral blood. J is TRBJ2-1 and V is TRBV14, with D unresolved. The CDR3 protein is CASSHGSWALSSYNEQFF. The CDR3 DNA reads TGTGCCAGCAGCCATGGCTCGTGGGCCTTAAGCTCCTACAATGAGCAGTTCTTC.